Reported below is one T cell receptor (beta chain). This record comes from a study of blood T cell repertoires in COVID-19. Study at large: Samples of COVID-19 (acute and convalescent) were obtained from the United States, Italy and Spain. Sample material is recorded as cDNA or gDNA derived from T cells, B-cell-depleted T cells, or PBMCs.

The authors' processing: How many nucleated cells were present was estimated from reference gene primer amplification. Generated by immunoSEQ multiplex PCR, the TCRdb table keeps only in-frame clones and is missing some. The V and J calls and clone size are taken from that table; D and trimming were inferred from the DNA. Altogether approximately 24,000 clones are present, less than 85% being singletons, with the ten largest covering around a third. The CDR3 covers 15 residues. J was trimmed by 9 bases and V by 9 bases; bases with no gene match: 15. CDR1 is KGHDR and CDR2 is SFDVKD in the germline V gene.

The V and J genes are TRBV24-1 and TRBJ1-5; 8 bases are a match to TRBD1. This receptor was obtained from a human donor in a cohort sampled during active COVID-19. The sample comprised peripheral blood. The CDR3 spells CATQPGTGSGWPQHF. Here the CDR3 DNA reads TGTGCCACCCAACCGGGGACAGGTAGTGGGTGGCCCCAGCATTTT.